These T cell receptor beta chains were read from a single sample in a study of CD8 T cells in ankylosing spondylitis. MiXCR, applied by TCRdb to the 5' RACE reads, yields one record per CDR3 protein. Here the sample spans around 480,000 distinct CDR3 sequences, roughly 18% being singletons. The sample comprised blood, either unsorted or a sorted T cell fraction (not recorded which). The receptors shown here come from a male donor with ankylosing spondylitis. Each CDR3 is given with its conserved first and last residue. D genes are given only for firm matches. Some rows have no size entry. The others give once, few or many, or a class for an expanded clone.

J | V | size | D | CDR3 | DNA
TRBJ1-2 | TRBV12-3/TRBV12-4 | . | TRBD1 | CASRRRDRGNYGYTF | TGTGCCAGCAGACGCCGGGACAGGGGGAACTATGGCTACACCTTC
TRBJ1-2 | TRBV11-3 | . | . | CASSQHQLDYGYTF | TGTGCCAGCAGCCAACACCAGCTAGACTATGGCTACACCTTC
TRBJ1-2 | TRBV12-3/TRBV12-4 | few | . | CASLREGIGNYGYTF | TGTGCCAGCCTCCGGGAGGGGATAGGGAACTATGGCTACACCTTC
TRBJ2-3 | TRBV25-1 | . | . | CASSPASGTDTQYF | TGTGCCAGCAGTCCGGCTAGCGGCACAGATACGCAGTATTTT
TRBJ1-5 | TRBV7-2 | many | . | CASSLGDGVGNQPQHF | TGTGCCAGCAGCTTAGGGGACGGGGTGGGCAATCAGCCCCAGCATTTT
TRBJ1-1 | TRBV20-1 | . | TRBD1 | CSARKRGTGNTEAFF | TGCAGTGCTAGAAAGCGTGGGACAGGGAACACTGAAGCTTTCTTT
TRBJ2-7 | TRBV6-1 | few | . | CASTQGDGAHYEQYF | TGTGCCAGCACCCAGGGAGACGGGGCCCACTACGAGCAGTACTTC
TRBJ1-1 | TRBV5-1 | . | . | CASSPQDSVNTEAFF | TGCGCCAGCAGCCCGCAGGACAGTGTGAACACTGAAGCTTTCTTT
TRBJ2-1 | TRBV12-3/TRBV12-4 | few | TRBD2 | CASTQTSGEGAEQFF | TGTGCCAGCACCCAGACTAGCGGGGAGGGAGCTGAGCAGTTCTTC
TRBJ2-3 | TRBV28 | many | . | CASSLLGSPDTQYF | TGTGCCAGCAGTTTATTGGGTTCCCCAGATACGCAGTATTTT
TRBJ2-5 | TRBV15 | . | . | CAIGHQETQYF | TGTGCAATAGGGCACCAAGAGACCCAGTACTTC
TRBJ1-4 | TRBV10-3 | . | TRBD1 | CAISGGGDATNEKLFF | TGTGCCATCAGTGGAGGGGGCGACGCAACTAATGAAAAACTGTTTTTT
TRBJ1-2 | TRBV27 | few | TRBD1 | CASSPGQGFFGGYTF | TGTGCCAGCAGTCCGGGACAGGGTTTTTTTGGAGGCTACACCTTC
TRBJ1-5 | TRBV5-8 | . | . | CASSLGARQPQHF | TGTGCCAGCAGCTTGGGGGCCAGGCAGCCCCAGCATTTT
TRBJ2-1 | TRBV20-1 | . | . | CSARAAGTYNEQFF | TGCAGTGCTAGAGCTGCAGGGACCTACAATGAGCAGTTCTTC
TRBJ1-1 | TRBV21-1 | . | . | CASSSNPQITEAFF | TGTGCCAGCAGCTCAAACCCCCAAATCACTGAAGCTTTCTTT
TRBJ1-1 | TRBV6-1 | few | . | CASSLEVAGAEAFF | TGTGCCAGCAGCTTGGAGGTTGCGGGCGCTGAAGCTTTCTTT
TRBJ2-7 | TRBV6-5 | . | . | CASSYRVGSYEQYF | TGTGCCAGCAGTTATAGGGTTGGTTCCTACGAGCAGTACTTC
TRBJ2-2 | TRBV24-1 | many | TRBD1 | CATSHIPGTGYTGELFF | TGTGCCACCAGTCATATCCCCGGGACAGGATACACCGGGGAGCTGTTTTTT
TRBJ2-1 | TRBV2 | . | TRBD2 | CASSEGTRRNEQFF | TGTGCCAGCAGTGAGGGGACTAGGCGCAATGAGCAGTTCTTC
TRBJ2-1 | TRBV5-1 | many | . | CASSPPPGTGNEQFF | TGCGCCAGCAGCCCGCCTCCAGGTACAGGGAATGAGCAGTTCTTC
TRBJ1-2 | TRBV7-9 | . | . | CASSLVGSEGYTF | TGTGCCAGCAGCTTAGTCGGGTCTGAAGGCTACACCTTC
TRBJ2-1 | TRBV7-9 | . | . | CASSLAGLLSYEQFF | TGTGCCAGCAGCTTAGCAGGGCTTTTGAGCTATGAGCAGTTCTTC
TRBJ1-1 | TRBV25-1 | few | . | CATSLHMNTEAFF | TGTGCCACCTCACTCCACATGAACACTGAAGCTTTCTTT
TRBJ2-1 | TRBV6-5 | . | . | CASSYSLARGDEQFF | TGTGCCAGCAGTTACTCGCTAGCGCGAGGCGATGAGCAGTTCTTC
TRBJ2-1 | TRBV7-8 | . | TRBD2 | CASGGGLAGGNEQFF | TGTGCCAGTGGAGGGGGACTAGCGGGTGGTAATGAGCAGTTCTTC
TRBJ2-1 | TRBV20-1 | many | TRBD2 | CSARTSGTSYNEQFF | TGCAGTGCTCGGACTAGCGGGACCTCCTACAATGAGCAGTTCTTC
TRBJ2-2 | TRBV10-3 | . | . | CAISELAGATGELFF | TGTGCCATCAGTGAACTAGCTGGAGCCACCGGGGAGCTGTTTTTT
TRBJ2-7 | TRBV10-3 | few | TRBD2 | CATSGGPTYEQYF | TGTGCCACATCGGGGGGTCCGACCTACGAGCAGTACTTC
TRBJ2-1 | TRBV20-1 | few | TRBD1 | CSASTGTGGANEQFF | TGCAGTGCTTCCACTGGGACAGGGGGGGCCAATGAGCAGTTCTTC
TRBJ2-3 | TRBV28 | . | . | CASSFRRGSTDTQYF | TGTGCCAGCAGTTTCCGTCGGGGGAGCACAGATACGCAGTATTTT
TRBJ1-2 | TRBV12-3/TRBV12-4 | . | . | CASSIDTLYGYTF | TGTGCCAGCAGTATTGACACTTTATATGGCTACACCTTC
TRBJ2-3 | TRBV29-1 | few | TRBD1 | CSVDSRDRGVNTQYF | TGCAGCGTTGATTCCCGGGACAGGGGGGTGAATACGCAGTATTTT
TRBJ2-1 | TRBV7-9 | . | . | CASSLRGHEQFF | TGTGCCAGCAGCTTACGGGGGCACGAGCAGTTCTTC
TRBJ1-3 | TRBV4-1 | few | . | CASSQDSSGNTIYF | TGCGCCAGCAGCCAAGACAGCTCTGGAAACACCATATATTTT
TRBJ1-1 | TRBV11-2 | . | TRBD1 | CASSSQDRGSTEAFF | TGTGCCAGCAGCTCACAGGACAGGGGGAGTACTGAAGCTTTCTTT
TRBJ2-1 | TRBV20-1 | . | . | CSADGARGQVF | TGCAGTGCCGACGGGGCAAGGGGCCAGGTCTTC
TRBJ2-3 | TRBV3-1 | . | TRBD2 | CASSQEWLAVHSTQYF | TGTGCCAGCAGCCAAGAGTGGCTAGCGGTTCATAGTACGCAGTATTTT
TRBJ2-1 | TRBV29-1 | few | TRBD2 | CSVERTSGIEQFF | TGCAGCGTTGAAAGGACTAGCGGTATAGAGCAGTTCTTC
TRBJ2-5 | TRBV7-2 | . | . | CASSFDLEETQYF | TGTGCCAGCAGTTTCGACTTGGAAGAGACCCAGTACTTC
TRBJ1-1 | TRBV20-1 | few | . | CSVSGQRREAFF | TGCAGTGTTTCCGGACAGAGACGTGAAGCTTTCTTT
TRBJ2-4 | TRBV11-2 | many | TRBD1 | CASSARAGTGDSIAKNIQYF | TGTGCCAGCAGCGCGCGAGCCGGGACAGGGGACTCGATAGCCAAAAACATTCAGTACTTC
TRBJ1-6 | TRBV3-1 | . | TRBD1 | CASSPGGSSYNSPLHF | TGTGCCAGCAGCCCAGGGGGAAGCTCCTATAATTCACCCCTCCACTTT
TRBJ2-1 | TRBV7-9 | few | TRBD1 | CASSLPGTAPNEQFF | TGTGCCAGCAGCCTACCCGGGACAGCTCCCAATGAGCAGTTCTTC
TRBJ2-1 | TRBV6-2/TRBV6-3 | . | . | CASSPNRVSYNEQFF | TGTGCCAGCAGTCCGAACAGGGTCTCCTACAATGAGCAGTTCTTC
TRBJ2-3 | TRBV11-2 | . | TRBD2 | CASSLILAGDTQYF | TGTGCCAGCAGCTTAATCCTAGCGGGGGATACGCAGTATTTT
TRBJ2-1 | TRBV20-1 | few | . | CSARGQVMYNEQFF | TGCAGTGCTAGAGGGCAGGTTATGTACAATGAGCAGTTCTTC
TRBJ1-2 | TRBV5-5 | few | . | CASSTPGRLNYGYTF | TGTGCCAGCAGCACACCGGGCAGGCTTAACTATGGCTACACCTTC
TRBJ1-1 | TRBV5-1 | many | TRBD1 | CASREGQQFTEAFF | TGCGCCAGCAGGGAGGGACAGCAATTCACTGAAGCTTTCTTT
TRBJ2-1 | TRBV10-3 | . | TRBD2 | CAISGASGGRNEQFF | TGTGCCATCAGTGGGGCTAGCGGGGGTCGGAATGAGCAGTTCTTC
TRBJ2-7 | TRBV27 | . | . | CASSLNRASSYEQYF | TGTGCCAGCAGTTTGAACAGGGCGAGCTCCTACGAGCAGTACTTC
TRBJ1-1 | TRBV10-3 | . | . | CAISESGHRNTEAFF | TGTGCCATCAGTGAGTCTGGGCATCGGAACACTGAAGCTTTCTTT
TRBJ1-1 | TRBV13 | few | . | CASSLQTAEAFF | TGTGCCAGCAGCTTGCAGACAGCTGAAGCTTTCTTT
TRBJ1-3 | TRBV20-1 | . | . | CSARRQLGNTIYF | TGCAGTGCTAGGAGGCAGCTCGGAAACACCATATATTTT